The next 10 T cell receptor beta chains were all read from a single sample in a study of blood T cell repertoires in COVID-19. Measured with immunoSEQ multiplex PCR; TCRdb has only the in-frame clones, and not every one. The sample gives approximately 140,000 clones, over 80% of which show up once; 7% to 9.5% is in the top ten. The specimen was peripheral blood. Receptors were obtained from a man younger than 45 with COVID-19, enrolled during active disease.

V usage is TRBV18 and J usage is TRBJ1-2; the D is unclear. V was cut by 4 bases and J by 2 bases, with 17 bases left in between. CDR3 length equals 16 residues. Germline CDR1 and CDR2: KGHSH and LQKENI. CDR3 sequence: CASSLGAPQENYGYTF. CDR3 nucleotide sequence: TGTGCCAGCTCACTGGGTGCACCCCAGGAAAACTATGGCTACACCTTC.

J is TRBJ1-2 and V is TRBV18, with a possible D match to TRBD1 (5 bases). The germline V and J ends were trimmed by 3 bases and 6 bases, with 14 bases remaining between them. Germline loops: CDR1 KGHSH, CDR2 LQKENI. The length of the CDR3 is 14 residues. In nucleotides, the CDR3 is TGTGCCAGCTCACCGACGGGGGTCCTCCATGGCTACACCTTC. It is translated as CASSPTGVLHGYTF.

This chain joins TRBV27 and TRBJ2-5; possibly TRBD2 for D (7 bases). CDR1 is MNHEY and CDR2 is SMNVEV in the germline V gene (reference sequence). Trimming pared 3 bases from V and 4 bases from J, leaving 12 bases between. This CDR3 contains 14 residues. This chain's CDR3 is CASSFDRGGETQYF. Here the CDR3 DNA reads TGTGCCAGCAGTTTTGATAGGGGGGGAGAGACCCAGTACTTC.

This chain uses TRBV12-3 or TRBV12-4 with TRBJ2-7; D remains ambiguous. Trimming left V 5 bases short and J 4 bases short, with 6 bases between. CDR3 length equals 11 residues. The CDR3 DNA sequence: TGTGCCAGCAGTGGAGAATACGAGCAGTACTTC. This translates into CASSGEYEQYF.

This chain links TRBV7-2 with TRBJ2-7, with D possibly TRBD1 on 5 matching bases. V was pared by 4 bases and J by 0 bases, with 13 bases between. Germline CDR1 is SGHTA and CDR2 is FQGNSA. The CDR3 runs to 15 residues. The CDR3 DNA is TGTGCCAGCAGCTCCGACGGACATTTCTCCTACGAGCAGTACTTC. Protein product: CASSSDGHFSYEQYF.

The chain joins TRBV10-2 to TRBJ2-4; 8 nucleotides match TRBD2. CDR1 is WSHSY and CDR2 is SAAADI in the germline V gene. V lost 2 bases, J lost 9 bases, and 3 bases stayed unmatched. This CDR3 is built from 13 residues. CDR3 DNA: TGCGCCAGCAGTGAGCAAGCGGGAGTCATTCAGTACTTC. It codes for CASSEQAGVIQYF.

The chain recombines TRBV6-5 with TRBJ2-7; possibly TRBD1 for D (6 bases). Germline loops: CDR1 MNHEY, CDR2 SVGAGI. The CDR3 contains 15 residues. Trimming removed 0 bases at V and 7 bases at J, with 16 bases between. CDR3 bases: TGTGCCAGCAGTTACTCGAGGGGACCACAGGGAGAGCAGTACTTC. Translating gives CASSYSRGPQGEQYF.

This clone came up once. The sample has other DNA sequences that encode this CDR3 too. The chain joins TRBV6-5 to TRBJ2-7; 8 nucleotides match TRBD1. Germline CDR1 reads MNHEY; CDR2 reads SVGAGI. There are 15 residues in the CDR3. V gave up 0 bases and J gave up 2 bases; unmatched junction bases: 3. The CDR3 reads CASSYSSGGPYEQYF. The CDR3 region has the DNA TGTGCCAGCAGTTACTCTTCAGGGGGCCCCTACGAGCAGTACTTC.

V usage is TRBV2 and J usage is TRBJ1-2; D perhaps matches TRBD1 (5 bases). The CDR3 runs 13 residues. Trimming left V 7 bases short and J 4 bases short, with 13 bases between. Per the germline V gene, CDR1 is SNHLY and CDR2 is FYNNEI. This CDR3 is CASMAGRSYGYTF. In DNA form, the CDR3 reads TGTGCCAGCATGGCAGGGCGAAGCTATGGCTACACCTTC.

The chain combines TRBV29-1 with TRBJ2-1, with 9 bases aligning to TRBD2. Looked up from germline, CDR1 is SQVTM and CDR2 is ANQGSEA. This CDR3 comprises 16 residues. V lost 2 bases to trimming and J lost 8 bases; unmatched junction nucleotides: 13. CDR3 bases: TGCAGCGTTGAACCTCTAGTTAGCGGGAGTTTTCATGAGCAGTTCTTC. It codes for CSVEPLVSGSFHEQFF.